This TCR beta chain is drawn from a study of siplizumab effects on memory and regulatory T cells. It was 80,000 to 100,000 TCR templates that were assayed per sample. Using immunoSEQ multiplex PCR, the repertoire was profiled, and TCRdb retains in-frame clones only, with some absent. The repertoire consists of some 99,000 clones, with approximately 90% occurring once and the leading ten covering 0.6% to 0.8%. The V end lost 2 bases, the J end lost 6 bases, and 5 bases lay between the germline ends. CDR3 length: 11 amino acids. Germline loops: CDR1 MNHNS, CDR2 SASEGT. Overall study findings and caveats: Naive T cell populations appeared to exhibit greater diversity than memory cells and appeared to be major alloresponse contributors. For mappable alloreactive CD4+ clones, the mean Treg-derived fraction was approximately 70% with siplizumab and roughly 25% in controls.

To note about this clone: Its antigen is still unknown.

The clonotype comes from a human donor in good health. Source material: Tregs sorted from blood. The genes are TRBV6-1 and TRBJ2-7; D perhaps matches TRBD1 (5 bases). The CDR3 DNA sequence: TGTGCCAGCAGTGAAAGGGGCGAGCAGTACTTC. Protein sequence: CASSERGEQYF.